The 15 T cell receptor beta chains below were found in one sample sequenced in a study of blood T cell repertoires in COVID-19. TCRdb's table, derived via immunoSEQ multiplex PCR, lists solely in-frame clones and lacks some. The sample lists about 310,000 clones; roughly 89% were seen once. Sequencing was carried out using PBMCs or T cells enriched from blood (not recorded which). The receptors originated from a man between 60 and 75 years old who had recovered from COVID-19.

V usage is TRBV30 and J usage is TRBJ2-1; 9 bases align to TRBD2. The length of the CDR3 is 14 residues. Looked up from germline, CDR1 is GTSNPN and CDR2 is SVGIG (reference sequence). Germline trimming cut 1 base from V and 4 bases from J; bases unmatched to any gene: 2. The CDR3 bases are TGTGCCTGGAGTGGACTAGCGGTATACAATGAGCAGTTCTTC. Translated: CAWSGLAVYNEQFF.

The chain has TRBV21-1 and TRBJ2-2; whether TRBD2, the table's D call, matches the DNA was not checked. TRBV21-1 is labeled a pseudogene. The CDR3 length is 18 residues. The CDR3 DNA reads TGTGCCAGCAGCGACCCCTGGGGGGGCGGGAGGCGGACCGGGGAGCTGTTTTTT. Its protein is CASSDPWGGGRRTGELFF.

The chain recombines TRBV5-1 with TRBJ2-1, with 13 bases fitting TRBD2. The CDR3 consists of 21 residues. Germline V CDR1 and CDR2: SGHRS, YFSETQ. Trimming removed 2 bases from V and 0 bases from J; junction bases left unmatched: 14. In DNA, the CDR3 is TGCGCCAGCAGCTTCGCCCGGACTAGCGGGAGAGGCTCTCCCTCCTACAATGAGCAGTTCTTC. Translation: CASSFARTSGRGSPSYNEQFF.

The chain couples TRBV30 to TRBJ1-3; D is unresolved. CDR3 length equals 13 residues. Germline-derived CDR1 and CDR2 are GTSNPN and SVGIG (reference sequence). The V end lost 0 bases, the J end lost 5 bases, and 8 bases lay between the germline ends. The CDR3 coding sequence is TGTGCCTGGAGTGTTATCGGTAGAAACACCATATATTTT. This gives the protein CAWSVIGRNTIYF.

This rearrangement joins TRBV28 to TRBJ1-3, with TRBD1 matching over 7 bases. V lost 6 bases and J lost 0; bases outside the gene matches: 8. This CDR3 spans 16 amino acids. Per germline, CDR1 MDHEN and CDR2 SYDVKM. CDR3 residues: CASSKIRDSSGNTIYF. The CDR3 DNA reads as TGTGCCAGCAGCAAAATCCGGGACAGCTCTGGAAACACCATATATTTT.

The rearrangement joins TRBV6-5 to TRBJ1-4; D may be TRBD1 (6 bases). This CDR3 has 14 residues. Germline CDR1 MNHEY, CDR2 SVGAGI. Trimming pared 2 bases from V and 5 bases from J, leaving 9 bases between. The CDR3 spells CASSYGTSNEKLFF. In DNA, the CDR3 is TGTGCCAGCAGTTACGGGACATCGAATGAAAAACTGTTTTTT.

The count of this clone is one. This chain uses TRBV3-1 (or the pseudogene TRBV3-2) with TRBJ2-1; no clear D. The length of the CDR3 is 13 residues. V lost 7 bases and J lost 0, with 7 bases in between. Germline CDR1 and CDR2: LGHDT and YNNKEL (reference sequence). The CDR3 DNA reads as TGTGCCAGCACTACTCGCTCCTACAATGAGCAGTTCTTC. This encodes CASTTRSYNEQFF.

As concerns this clone: At the DNA level, this CDR3 is encoded by other sequences in the same sample as well. The rearrangement joins TRBV6-5 to TRBJ2-7; TRBD2 matches at 13 bases. Germline trimming cut 6 bases from V and 2 bases from J; bases unmatched to any gene: 4. The CDR3 is 15 residues long. Germline CDR1 and CDR2: MNHEY and SVGAGI. Here the CDR3 reads CASRPTSGRAYEQYF. The CDR3 DNA reads as TGTGCCAGCAGACCAACTAGCGGGAGGGCCTACGAGCAGTACTTC.

This chain links TRBV28 with TRBJ2-2; 11 nucleotides line up with TRBD2. J lost 4 bases, V lost 7 bases, and 5 bases had no gene match. CDR1 is MDHEN, CDR2 SYDVKM, per germline. The CDR3 loop spans 15 amino acids. CDR3 nucleotide sequence: TGTGCCAGCACACTAGCGGGAGTTGGCACCGGGGAGCTGTTTTTT. This codes for CASTLAGVGTGELFF.

The J gene is TRBJ2-1, the V gene TRBV6-2 or TRBV6-3, with TRBD2 matching 7 bases. The CDR3 has 16 amino acids. The germline gives CDR1 MNHEY, CDR2 SVGEGT. With 5 bases clipped from V and 8 bases from J, the junction kept 15 bases outside the gene matches. The CDR3 protein is CASSQDGGGRGHEQFF. The DNA of the CDR3 is TGTGCCAGCAGTCAAGATGGTGGCGGGAGAGGGCATGAGCAGTTCTTC.

The V gene is TRBV5-5, the J gene TRBJ2-1; 13 bases align to TRBD2. The CDR3 has 16 residues. The J segment lost 4 bases and the V segment lost 4 bases, leaving 5 bases of the junction unmatched. Per the germline V gene, CDR1 is SGHKS and CDR2 is YYEKEE (reference sequence). CDR3 sequence reads: CASSGPGLAGYNEQFF. The CDR3 DNA reads TGTGCCAGCAGCGGTCCGGGACTAGCGGGGTACAATGAGCAGTTCTTC. Complete variable domain (other parts from reference TRBV5-5 and TRBJ2-1): DAGVTQSPTHLIKTRGQQVTLRCSPISGHKSVSWYQQVLGQGPQFIFQYYEKEERGRGNFPDRFSARQFPNYSSELNVNALLLGDSALYLCASSGPGLAGYNEQFFGPGTRLTVL.

The DNA of the CDR3 is TGTGCCAGCAGCTTATCGTTTCGGGAGACCCAGTACTTC. Translated: CASSLSFRETQYF. The chain uses TRBV7-9 and TRBJ2-5, with unresolved D. Germline values: CDR1 SEHNR, CDR2 FQNEAQ (reference sequence). V lost 2 bases and J 5 bases, leaving 9 bases between the germline ends. The CDR3 sequence is 13 residues long. Supplemented by reference TRBV7-9 and TRBJ2-5, the full variable domain reads DTGVSQNPRHKITKRGQNVTFRCDPISEHNRLYWYRQTLGQGPEFLTYFQNEAQLEKSRLLSDRFSAERPKGSFSTLEIQRTEQGDSAMYLCASSLSFRETQYFGPGTRLLVL.

The rearrangement uses TRBV7-6 and TRBJ2-1; 10 bases are a match to TRBD2. Trimming took 0 bases from V and 4 from J; bases not matched to a gene: 9. This CDR3 is 18 amino acids long. CDR1 and CDR2 (germline): SGHVS, FNYEAQ. The CDR3 DNA is TGTGCCAGCAGCTTAGCGAATGCCCTAGCGGGAGAATACAATGAGCAGTTCTTC. It is translated as CASSLANALAGEYNEQFF.

The genes are TRBV7-3 and TRBJ2-3; 9 bases are a match to TRBD1. The germline CDR1 and CDR2 sequences are SGHTA and FQGTGA. The V segment lost 5 bases and the J segment 7 bases; nucleotides outside the gene matches: 13. The CDR3 has 16 amino acids. The CDR3 DNA is TGTGCCAGCAGCGCGATCGGGACAGGGCTAGCGAATACGCAGTATTTT. The encoded protein is CASSAIGTGLANTQYF.

In its sample, this clone was seen once. The CDR3 DNA follows: TGTGCCAGCAGCTTATCCCTAGCGGAGGTACGGAATGAGCAGTTCTTC. This translates into CASSLSLAEVRNEQFF. The rearrangement uses TRBV7-2 and TRBJ2-1; 7 bases match TRBD2. The germline V gene has CDR1 SGHTA and CDR2 FQGNSA. The CDR3 is made up of 16 amino acids. V gave up 2 bases and J gave up 7 bases; unmatched junction bases: 11. Looking up the rest from reference TRBV7-2 and TRBJ2-1 gives the full variable domain: GAGVSQSPSNKVTEKGKDVELRCDPISGHTALYWYRQSLGQGLEFLIYFQGNSAPDKSGLPSDRFSAERTGGSVSTLTIQRTQQEDSAVYLCASSLSLAEVRNEQFFGPGTRLTVL.